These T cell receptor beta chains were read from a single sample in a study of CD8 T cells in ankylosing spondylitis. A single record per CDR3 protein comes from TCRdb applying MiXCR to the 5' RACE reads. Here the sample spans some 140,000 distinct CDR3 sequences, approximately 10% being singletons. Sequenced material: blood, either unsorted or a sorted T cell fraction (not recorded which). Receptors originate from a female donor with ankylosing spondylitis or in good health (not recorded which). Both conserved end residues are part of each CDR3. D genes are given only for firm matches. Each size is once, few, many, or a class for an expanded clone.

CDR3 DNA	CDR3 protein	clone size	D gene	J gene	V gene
TGCAGTGCTAGTTCAGATACGCAGTATTTT	CSASSDTQYF	many	-	TRBJ2-3	TRBV20-1
TGTGCCAGCACCTCCGGGACACCTTCCTACCAAGAGACCCAGTACTTC	CASTSGTPSYQETQYF	few	-	TRBJ2-5	TRBV12-3/TRBV12-4
TGTGCCAGCAGCTTAAGGGGGTCTAATGAAAAACTGTTTTTT	CASSLRGSNEKLFF	many	-	TRBJ1-4	TRBV7-2
TGTGCCAGCTCACCACCGTCCAGCAGAGAGACCCAGTACTTC	CASSPPSSRETQYF	many	-	TRBJ2-5	TRBV18
TGCAGTGCTAGAGATGGGTGGTCTCATAGTCAGCCCCAGCATTTT	CSARDGWSHSQPQHF	many	-	TRBJ1-5	TRBV20-1
TGTGCCAGCAGCATCCCGGGGGCGCCCGCCGGGGAGCTGTTTTTT	CASSIPGAPAGELFF	many	-	TRBJ2-2	TRBV28
TGCGGCGGGGGGGGAAAGGGTAGTGGCTACACCTTC	CGGGGKGSGYTF	many	-	TRBJ1-2	TRBV20-1
TGCGCCAGCAGCTTGTCGGGAGACACAGATACGCAGTATTTT	CASSLSGDTDTQYF	many	-	TRBJ2-3	TRBV5-1
TGCAGCGTCCCCTCCGGGGTCGAGAACACCGGGGAGCTGTTTTTT	CSVPSGVENTGELFF	many	-	TRBJ2-2	TRBV29-1
TGTGCCAGCAGCCGGGGTTCTACCAAAAACATTCAGTACTTC	CASSRGSTKNIQYF	many	-	TRBJ2-4	TRBV12-3/TRBV12-4